What follows are 22 T cell receptor beta chains derived from one specimen sequenced in a study of CD8 T cells in ankylosing spondylitis. Their antigens remain unidentified. MiXCR, applied by TCRdb to the 5' RACE reads, yields one record per CDR3 protein. The sample comprises 450,000 or so distinct CDR3 sequences, 26% of which are singletons, and under 0.9% rests with the top ten. Study conclusions and caveats: Ankylosing spondylitis blood seemed to carry a telltale TCR beta motif made of seven or eight highly homologous variants.

Sequences were obtained from blood, either unsorted or a sorted T cell fraction (not recorded which). The receptors were gathered from a male donor with ankylosing spondylitis.

This clonotype was picked up a small number of times. The chain has TRBV11-2 and TRBJ2-5; 7 bases fit TRBD1. Germline CDR1 reads SGHAT; CDR2 reads FQNNGV. Losses at the gene ends were 5 bases for V and 4 bases for J; bases not matched to a gene: 7. This CDR3 contains 14 residues. CDR3 amino acids: CASSPTGPRETQYF. CDR3 DNA sequence: TGTGCCAGCAGCCCGACAGGGCCCCGAGAGACCCAGTACTTC.

This chain uses TRBV7-2 with TRBJ2-7, with D possibly TRBD2 on 5 matching bases. CDR3 size: 14 residues. Germline CDR1 and CDR2: SGHTA and FQGNSA. V dropped 1 base and J dropped 2 bases, with 9 bases sitting between them. CDR3 region: CASSLDGGAYEQYV. The CDR3 DNA reads as TGTGCCAGCAGCTTAGACGGAGGAGCCTACGAGCAGTACGTC.

The chain has TRBV6-6 and TRBJ1-1; D is unclear. Between the trimmed V and J ends, which lost 6 bases and 4 bases, there was a span of 12 bases. Germline CDR1 and CDR2: MNHNY and SVGAGI (reference sequence). This CDR3 comprises 13 residues. This CDR3 reads CASSQDTATEAFF. The CDR3 DNA is TGTGCCAGCAGCCAAGACACGGCCACTGAAGCTTTCTTT.

This chain joins TRBV29-1 and TRBJ1-1; unclear D gene. Germline CDR1 reads SQVTM; CDR2 reads ANQGSEA. The V end lost 6 bases, the J end lost 0 bases, and 11 bases lay between the germline ends. This CDR3 has 13 residues. The CDR3 here is CSVAGRLNTEAFF. CDR3 coding DNA: TGCAGCGTCGCGGGCAGATTGAACACTGAAGCTTTCTTT.

This clonotype appeared a few times. The CDR3, as DNA: TGTGCCAGCAGTTTGAAGGATGAGCAGTTCTTC. Protein product: CASSLKDEQFF. V gene TRBV12-3 or TRBV12-4 combines with J gene TRBJ2-1; D unresolved. The CDR3 contains 11 residues. V shed 3 bases and J shed 8 bases, with 5 bases lying between them.

This rearrangement joins TRBV5-1 to TRBJ1-4, with D maybe TRBD1 (5 bases). The length of the CDR3 is 14 residues. Germline CDR1 is SGHRS and CDR2 is YFSETQ. The V end was cut by 1 base, the J end by 8 bases, with 12 bases between. The CDR3 region is CASSLRGMSEKLFF. For the CDR3, the DNA is TGCGCCAGCAGCTTGAGGGGAATGAGCGAAAAACTGTTTTTT.

V gene TRBV20-1 combines with J gene TRBJ1-1; a weak D match, TRBD1 (5 bases). CDR1 is DFQATT and CDR2 is SNEGSKA in the germline V gene (reference sequence). V shed 5 bases and J shed 4 bases, with 14 bases lying between them. The CDR3 loop spans 13 amino acids. The CDR3 protein is CSAGRTQSTEAFF. DNA of the CDR3: TGCAGTGCTGGTAGGACACAGTCCACTGAAGCTTTCTTT.

CDR3 nucleotides: TGTGCCAGCAGTTATTATCGAACAGGGGGCCGCACTGAAGCTTTCTTT. Its protein is CASSYYRTGGRTEAFF. The rearrangement links TRBV6-5 to TRBJ1-1, with 9 nucleotides matching TRBD1. CDR1 MNHEY and CDR2 SVGAGI come from the germline V gene. The CDR3 extends over 16 amino acids. J gave up 4 bases and V 3 bases, and 9 bases lay outside the gene matches.

This chain's CDR3 is CSAAGAKNNEQFF. CDR3 bases: TGCAGTGCTGCCGGGGCAAAGAACAATGAGCAGTTCTTC. The chain joins TRBV20-1 to TRBJ2-1, with D perhaps given as TRBD1 or TRBD2 (5 bases each). The germline CDR1 and CDR2 sequences are DFQATT and SNEGSKA (reference sequence). V was trimmed by 5 bases and J by 5 bases, leaving 13 bases between them. This CDR3 is built from 13 residues.

For the CDR3, the DNA is TGCAGTGCTAGAGACGACAGGGCCTACGAGCAGTACTTC. This sequence encodes CSARDDRAYEQYF. The J gene is TRBJ2-7, the V gene TRBV20-1, with 7 bases aligning to TRBD1. V was clipped by 0 bases and J by 2 bases; unmatched bases: 1. This CDR3 has 13 residues. Germline V gene data show CDR1 as DFQATT and CDR2 as SNEGSKA (reference sequence).

The V and J genes are TRBV28 and TRBJ1-4; no clear D. Trimming took off 6 bases at V and 2 bases at J, with 10 bases between the two ends. This CDR3 spans 14 amino acids. Germline lookup yields CDR1 MDHEN and CDR2 SYDVKM. CDR3 nucleotide sequence: TGTGCCAGCAGAAACCACGGTACTAATGAAAAACTGTTTTTT. This encodes CASRNHGTNEKLFF.

The V call is TRBV19, the J call TRBJ2-1; possible D gene TRBD2, 5 bases. CDR3 length: 14 residues. Germline V CDR1 and CDR2: LNHDA, SQIVND (reference sequence). V shed 4 bases and J shed 4 bases, with 11 bases lying between them. CDR3 DNA: TGTGCCAGTAGTACGGGGATAGCTTACAATGAGCAGTTCTTC. Its protein product is CASSTGIAYNEQFF.

The chain recombines TRBV25-1 with TRBJ2-1; D is undetermined. The CDR3 runs to 15 residues. The V end was cut by 3 bases, the J end by 0 bases, with 9 bases between. The V gene's germline CDR1 is MGHDK and CDR2 SYGVNS. The CDR3: CASSDDGFSYNEQFF. As DNA, the CDR3 is TGTGCCAGCAGTGACGATGGATTCTCCTACAATGAGCAGTTCTTC.

This clonotype was seen only a few times. In DNA form, the CDR3 reads TGCAGCGTAGGGGTACTAGCAGATACGCAGTATTTT. This sequence encodes CSVGVLADTQYF. The chain employs TRBV29-1 and TRBJ2-3; either TRBD1 or TRBD2 may fit D (5 bases each). The CDR3 spans 12 residues. The V and J ends lost 6 bases and 4 bases respectively, with 11 bases between them. CDR1 is SQVTM, CDR2 ANQGSEA, per germline.

In its sample, this clonotype was seen a few times. This chain links TRBV3-1 with TRBJ1-4; TRBD1 matches 10 bases. The trim removed 2 bases at V and 14 bases at J, leaving 5 bases unmatched. In germline, CDR1 is LGHDT, CDR2 YNNKEL (reference sequence). CDR3 length: 13 residues. The CDR3 loop reads CASSQWDRGGLFF. DNA for the CDR3: TGTGCCAGCAGCCAATGGGACAGGGGAGGGCTGTTTTTT.

This clonotype was seen just once. The chain recombines TRBV6-1 with TRBJ1-1, with D uncertain. The CDR3 is 14 amino acids. Per the germline V gene, CDR1 is MNHNS and CDR2 is SASEGT. Between the trimmed V and J ends, which lost 4 bases and 9 bases, there was a span of 18 bases. CDR3 region: CASSAEKLPSKAFF. The CDR3 region has the DNA TGTGCCAGCAGTGCGGAGAAATTGCCTTCCAAAGCTTTCTTT.

In this sample, this clonotype turned up many times. The gene calls are TRBV18 and TRBJ1-5, with D perhaps TRBD1 (6 bases). The CDR3 length is 13 residues. CDR1 and CDR2 from the germline V gene are KGHSH and LQKENI. V was pared by 2 bases and J by 7 bases, with 9 bases between. Written as DNA, the CDR3 is TGTGCCAGCTCACCAGACAGGAGCCAGCCCCAGCATTTT. Encoded protein: CASSPDRSQPQHF.

The V gene is TRBV9, the J gene TRBJ1-3; D gene unclear. Germline V gives CDR1 SGDLS, CDR2 YYNGEE. Trimming pared 3 bases from V and 3 bases from J, leaving 7 bases between. CDR3 length: 13 residues. This chain's CDR3 is CASSAAYGNTIYF. DNA of the CDR3: TGTGCCAGCAGCGCCGCCTATGGAAACACCATATATTTT.

This chain joins TRBV2 and TRBJ2-7, with D perhaps matching TRBD2 (5 bases). The CDR3 is 12 amino acids. From germline, CDR1 is SNHLY and CDR2 FYNNEI. V gave up 7 bases and J gave up 5 bases, with 12 bases separating them. The CDR3 sequence is CASNRRRDEQYF. The DNA of the CDR3 is TGTGCCAGCAACCGGAGGCGGGACGAGCAGTACTTC.

The chain joins TRBV10-3 to TRBJ1-5; the D is unclear. This CDR3 spans 15 amino acids. The V end was cut by 6 bases, the J end by 0 bases, with 12 bases between. CDR1 and CDR2 from the germline V gene are ENHRY and SYGVKD. CDR3 DNA: TGTGCCATCAGCCAAGACGTTTATAGCAATCAGCCCCAGCATTTT. Translated: CAISQDVYSNQPQHF.

This chain uses TRBV7-9 with TRBJ2-3; 9 bases are a match to TRBD1. The CDR3 has 16 residues. Germline-derived CDR1 and CDR2 are SEHNR and FQNEAQ (reference sequence). Losses at the gene ends were 5 bases for V and 0 bases for J; bases not matched to a gene: 6. In nucleotides, the CDR3 is TGTGCCAGCAGCCGGGGGACAGGGACAAGCACAGATACGCAGTATTTT. Translated: CASSRGTGTSTDTQYF. Supplemented by reference TRBV7-9 and TRBJ2-3, the full variable domain reads DTGVSQNPRHKITKRGQNVTFRCDPISEHNRLYWYRQTLGQGPEFLTYFQNEAQLEKSRLLSDRFSAERPKGSFSTLEIQRTEQGDSAMYLCASSRGTGTSTDTQYFGPGTRLTVL.

The chain employs TRBV10-3 and TRBJ1-5; weak D call: TRBD1 (5 bases). Germline V gene sequence: CDR1 ENHRY, CDR2 SYGVKD. CDR3 length: 16 residues. Trimming cost V 4 bases and J 1 base, with 14 bases left between them. This CDR3 reads CAISAGILGSNQPQHF. The CDR3 nucleotides are TGTGCCATCAGTGCAGGGATCCTCGGGAGCAATCAGCCCCAGCATTTT.